Below, one T cell receptor beta chain is given with its context. Ten or more counts support this clonotype. Its specific antigen is unknown. Base qualities are not at hand, and no much larger clone is one base apart. Receptors were amplified or captured by PCR. The instrument was an Illumina HiSeq 2500. To normalize quantification of the TCRbeta repertoire, the TCR libraries were built with molecular barcoding that relied on unique molecular identifiers. Starting from the raw public reads, TCRdb applied fastp trimming at Q25, assembled clones with MiXCR and retained in-frame beta chains. All rows with the same CDR3 protein become a single entry with the most common DNA and genes. The sample data list 190,000 or so distinct CDR3 sequences, and just under 6.5% of these were observed just once. Jointly, the top ten make up around 4.3% of the sample. The meaning of the sample's treatment or condition label: allogeneic hematopoietic cell transplantation with graft depleted of TCRalphabeta T cells and CD19 B cells. TCRalphabeta/CD19-depleted allogeneic hematopoietic cell grafts were given to the transplant recipients, all of whom were children.

The record originates from a study of T-cell reconstitution after alpha-beta-depleted transplantation in children (dated by TCRdb to between 2015 and 2016). Background on the whole study: Using TCR repertoire profiling, the study followed T-cell immune reconstitution in a quantitative way in children after TCRalphabeta/CD19-depleted allogeneic hematopoietic cell transplantation.

V loses 2 bases at its end and J loses 7 bases; junction bases beyond the gene matches: 8. CDR1 and CDR2 are drawn from the germline V gene: MNHGY, SAAAGT. Counted from cysteine to phenylalanine, this CDR3 has 16 amino acids. Kept here is only the CDR3 DNA, which spans 48 bases and is read in frame from base 1. Points the paper makes about the study in general: Apparently early alphabetaT-cell count recovery about two months after transplant reportedly relied on only several hundred rapidly expanded clones derived from non-depleted graft cells. In some patients, the high TCRbeta diversity seen at day 60 was put down to recipient T cells and intrathymic progenitors that had survived conditioning. Over the following months the frequencies of hyperexpanded clones went down, and after one year T-cell counts and TCRbeta diversity were mostly credited to newly produced T cells.

This receptor chain uses TRBV6-8 and TRBJ2-1, with TRBD2 matching 10 junction bases. The origin of this receptor is a girl in the first two years of life with combined immunodeficiency, due to receive a stem cell transplant. The sample in question was PBMCs, obtained before TCRalphabeta/CD19-depleted stem cell transplant. Here is the DNA: TGTGCCAGCAGTTACCCAAGGACTAGCGGAGGGAATGAGCAGTTCTTC. It encodes CASSYPRTSGGNEQFF.